Shown below are 21 T cell receptor beta chains from a single sample sequenced in a study of cytomegalovirus exposure and HLA in healthy donors. Here immunoSEQ multiplex PCR was the method, and the copy in TCRdb shows in-frame clones only, minus some. Among more than 45,000 clones listed, roughly nine tenths were seen once. Material for sequencing was PBMCs. The receptors shown here come from a woman in her twenties or thirties in good health and CMV-seronegative.

The chain uses TRBV7-2 and TRBJ2-1; 7 bases line up with TRBD2. Germline CDR1 SGHTA, CDR2 FQGNSA. V lost 2 bases and J lost 9; bases outside the gene matches: 4. The length of the CDR3 is 13 residues. CDR3 DNA: TGTGCCAGCAGCTTAAAGCGGGACTTTGAGCAGTTCTTC. Translation gives CASSLKRDFEQFF. Based on the CDR3 plus reference TRBV7-2 and TRBJ2-1, the full variable domain is GAGVSQSPSNKVTEKGKDVELRCDPISGHTALYWYRQSLGQGLEFLIYFQGNSAPDKSGLPSDRFSAERTGGSVSTLTIQRTQQEDSAVYLCASSLKRDFEQFFGPGTRLTVL.

The chain employs TRBV6-1 and TRBJ1-2; 10 bases agree with TRBD1. The CDR3 has 15 amino acids. V lost 6 bases, J lost 5 bases, and 9 bases stayed unmatched. Germline CDR1 MNHNS, CDR2 SASEGT. CDR3 protein: CASSPGQGSKYGYTF. CDR3 nucleotide sequence: TGTGCCAGCAGCCCGGGACAGGGGTCCAAGTATGGCTACACCTTC.

The chain couples TRBV30 to TRBJ2-2, with 9 nucleotides matching TRBD1. Germline values: CDR1 GTSNPN, CDR2 SVGIG (reference sequence). The junction had 5 bases not matched to a gene; V was cut back by 2 bases and J by 4 bases. The CDR3 is 15 amino acids. The CDR3 protein is CAWSRDRASTGELFF. CDR3 nucleotide sequence: TGTGCCTGGAGTAGGGACAGGGCGAGCACCGGGGAGCTGTTTTTT.

V usage is TRBV19 and J usage is TRBJ2-2; TRBD2 matches 8 bases. This CDR3 spans 17 amino acids. The junction had 4 bases not matched to a gene; V was cut back by 0 bases and J by 1 base. Germline V gene data show CDR1 as LNHDA and CDR2 as SQIVND (reference sequence). The CDR3 loop is CASSIDREGRNTGELFF. CDR3 coding DNA: TGTGCCAGTAGTATAGACCGGGAGGGCCGGAACACCGGGGAGCTGTTTTTT. Together with reference TRBV19 and TRBJ2-2, the CDR3 gives the full variable domain: DGGITQSPKYLFRKEGQNVTLSCEQNLNHDAMYWYRQDPGQGLRLIYYSQIVNDFQKGDIAEGYSVSREKKESFPLTVTSAQKNPTAFYLCASSIDREGRNTGELFFGEGSRLTVL.

The chain joins TRBV7-2 to TRBJ2-1, with TRBD2 identical over 8 bases. Germline CDR1 SGHTA, CDR2 FQGNSA. With 4 bases clipped from V and 7 bases from J, the junction kept 9 bases outside the gene matches. The CDR3 length is 15 residues. The CDR3 here is CASSSGTRLGNEQFF. The DNA for the CDR3 is TGTGCCAGCAGCTCGGGGACTAGATTAGGGAATGAGCAGTTCTTC.

CDR3 region: CASSTGLYEQYF. The CDR3 nucleotides read TGTGCCAGCAGCACGGGACTTTACGAGCAGTACTTC. This rearrangement joins TRBV11-3 to TRBJ2-7; perhaps TRBD2 as D (6 bases). CDR1 and CDR2 (germline): SGHNT, YENEEA. This CDR3 region has 12 residues. With 5 bases removed from V and 4 bases from J, the gap between germline ends came to 9 bases.

This chain connects TRBV30 to TRBJ1-2, with TRBD1 matching 7 bases. V lost 7 bases, J lost 6 bases, and 8 bases stayed unmatched. Germline V gives CDR1 GTSNPN, CDR2 SVGIG (reference sequence). The CDR3 is made up of 12 amino acids. The CDR3 sequence is CAFHLQGNGYTF. CDR3 nucleotides: TGTGCCTTTCACTTACAGGGGAATGGCTACACCTTC.

The chain links TRBV5-1 to TRBJ2-1, with 10 bases fitting TRBD1. The CDR3 has 15 amino acids. Trimming removed 3 bases from V and 10 bases from J; junction bases left unmatched: 10. The germline V gene has CDR1 SGHRS and CDR2 YFSETQ. In nucleotides, the CDR3 is TGCGCCAGCAGCTATGGGACAGGGGCGCGGGGGGAGCAGTTCTTC. Its protein is CASSYGTGARGEQFF.

This clone was detected only once. The chain carries TRBV7-6 and TRBJ2-1, with TRBD1 as a possible D gene (6 bases). CDR1 SGHVS and CDR2 FNYEAQ come from the germline V gene. V dropped 2 bases and J dropped 9 bases, with 14 bases sitting between them. The length of the CDR3 is 14 residues. CDR3 amino acids: CASSLSPGGSEQFF. The DNA of the CDR3 is TGTGCCAGCAGCTTAAGTCCTGGGGGCAGTGAGCAGTTCTTC. The variable domain in full, with the rest retrieved from reference TRBV7-6 and TRBJ2-1, is GAGVSQSPRYKVTKRGQDVALRCDPISGHVSLYWYRQALGQGPEFLTYFNYEAQQDKSGLPNDRFSAERPEGSISTLTIQRTEQRDSAMYRCASSLSPGGSEQFFGPGTRLTVL.

This chain links TRBV7-2 with TRBJ2-1; D might be TRBD1 (6 bases). Germline loops: CDR1 SGHTA, CDR2 FQGNSA. CDR3 length equals 16 residues. Between the trimmed V and J ends, which lost 8 bases and 9 bases, there was a span of 26 bases. The DNA for the CDR3 is TGTGCCAGCCAGGGGACCGGGACCCCCCCCTCGGGTGAGCAGTTCTTC. This codes for CASQGTGTPPSGEQFF.

The chain links TRBV5-8 to TRBJ2-1; D remains unclear. The germline V gene encodes CDR1 SGHTS and CDR2 YDEGEE. V lost 4 bases to trimming and J lost 0 bases, with 17 bases between them. The CDR3 extends over 17 amino acids. Here the CDR3 DNA reads TGTGCCAGCAGCCGAGGTCTGACTCCCAGCTCCTACAATGAGCAGTTCTTC. It specifies CASSRGLTPSSYNEQFF.

This chain joins TRBV11-3 and TRBJ2-1; 10 positions match TRBD2. Trimming took 5 bases from V and 8 from J; bases not matched to a gene: 9. This CDR3 region has 15 residues. Germline CDR1 and CDR2: SGHNT and YENEEA. The CDR3 reads CASSVRASGSYEQFF. CDR3 in DNA: TGTGCCAGCAGCGTTCGGGCTAGCGGGAGTTATGAGCAGTTCTTC.

This clone was observed a single time. The chain has TRBV28 and TRBJ1-2; 8 bases line up with TRBD1. Germline values: CDR1 MDHEN, CDR2 SYDVKM. The CDR3 is 16 residues long. V was pared by 5 bases and J by 2 bases, with 10 bases of the junction left unmatched. CDR3 sequence: CASSRPLGQGNYGYTF. DNA of the CDR3: TGTGCCAGCAGTCGACCTCTTGGACAGGGCAACTATGGCTACACCTTC.

The rearrangement links TRBV6-6 to TRBJ2-7, with no clear D. The germline V gene encodes CDR1 MNHNY and CDR2 SVGAGI (reference sequence). This CDR3 contains 11 residues. V lost 5 bases and J 6 bases, leaving 8 bases between the germline ends. The CDR3, as DNA: TGTGCCAGCAGTGCCCAGGTCGAGCAGTACTTC. This gives the protein CASSAQVEQYF.

V is TRBV5-1 and J is TRBJ2-7; D perhaps matches TRBD1 (6 bases). The CDR3 consists of 12 residues. CDR1 and CDR2 (germline): SGHRS, YFSETQ. With 0 bases removed from V and 6 bases from J, the gap between germline ends came to 7 bases. This chain's CDR3 is CASSLGRGEQYF. The CDR3 DNA is TGCGCCAGCAGCTTGGGCAGGGGCGAGCAGTACTTC.

The chain recombines TRBV7-6 with TRBJ2-1; 13 nucleotides agree with TRBD2. CDR3 size: 17 residues. CDR1 SGHVS and CDR2 FNYEAQ come from the germline V gene. V gave up 0 bases and J gave up 9 bases; unmatched junction bases: 8. Here the CDR3 reads CASSLAGLAGNAGEQFF. CDR3 bases: TGTGCCAGCAGCTTAGCGGGACTAGCGGGGAATGCGGGTGAGCAGTTCTTC.

This clone was seen only once. DNA of the CDR3: TGTGCCAGCAGTTTTGGATCGGGGGAGGGGGGGGAGACCCAGTACTTC. It codes for CASSFGSGEGGETQYF. The chain links TRBV27 to TRBJ2-5, with D perhaps matching TRBD2 (7 bases). This CDR3 is 16 amino acids long. CDR1 MNHEY and CDR2 SMNVEV come from the germline V gene (reference sequence). With 3 bases removed from V and 5 bases from J, the gap between germline ends came to 19 bases.

This chain uses TRBV7-6 with TRBJ1-5; D remains ambiguous. V shed 1 base and J shed 12 bases, with 13 bases lying between them. CDR1 SGHVS and CDR2 FNYEAQ come from the germline V gene. The CDR3 length is 13 residues. The CDR3 is CASSLGVDRNQHF. The CDR3 DNA sequence: TGTGCCAGCAGCTTAGGTGTAGATCGAAACCAGCATTTT.

This sequence joins TRBV7-2 and TRBJ2-3; TRBD2 aligns across 8 bases. The junction had 11 bases not matched to a gene; V was cut back by 6 bases and J by 3 bases. This CDR3 contains 16 residues. Germline loops: CDR1 SGHTA, CDR2 FQGNSA. The CDR3 reads CASRRAGAGGTDTQYF. CDR3 in DNA: TGTGCCAGCAGGAGAGCGGGGGCGGGAGGTACAGATACGCAGTATTTT.

V is TRBV7-6 and J is TRBJ1-3, with D tentatively TRBD1 (6 bases). Germline V gives CDR1 SGHVS, CDR2 FNYEAQ. The CDR3 consists of 16 residues. Trimming took off 4 bases at V and 4 bases at J, with 17 bases between the two ends. In DNA, the CDR3 is TGTGCCAGCAGCTCCCTCTTCGGGGGGGCAGGAAACACCATATATTTT. It is translated as CASSSLFGGAGNTIYF.

The gene calls are TRBV27 and TRBJ2-1; 7 bases are shared with TRBD2. CDR1 is MNHEY, CDR2 SMNVEV, per germline (reference sequence). The CDR3 consists of 16 residues. V trimming: 4 bases; J trimming: 4 bases; junction bases outside the gene matches: 10. CDR3 loop: CASSSLGGSRYNEQFF. The DNA of the CDR3 is TGTGCCAGCAGTTCCCTCGGGGGGTCCAGATACAATGAGCAGTTCTTC.